These 24 T cell receptor beta chains came from one sample sequenced in a study of CD8 T cells in Susac syndrome. It was with random hexamers that roughly 0.5 to 1 ug RNA was reverse transcribed. From the immunoSEQ multiplex PCR reads, TCRdb called clonotypes with MiXCR, one entry per CDR3 protein. The data contain 250,000 to 350,000 distinct CDR3 sequences, 92% of them singletons. The sample taken for sequencing was CD4+ T cells from PBMCs. Receptors were obtained from a human donor with multiple sclerosis.

Only one count was recorded for this clonotype. CDR3 in DNA: TGTGCCAGCTCACCCAGCCAGGGGGCCCGGAACACTGAAGCTTTCTTT. It encodes CASSPSQGARNTEAFF. The chain links TRBV18 to TRBJ1-1; 8 positions agree with TRBD1. The junction had 7 bases not matched to a gene; V was cut back by 3 bases and J by 1 base. Germline V gives CDR1 KGHSH, CDR2 LQKENI. This CDR3 spans 16 amino acids.

This clonotype was seen only once. The chain uses TRBV20-1 and TRBJ1-1; D is unclear. Trimming took 7 bases from V and 0 from J, leaving 18 bases between them. This CDR3 has 15 residues. CDR1 is DFQATT and CDR2 is SNEGSKA in the germline V gene (reference sequence). The CDR3 coding sequence is TGCAGTGGGCATTCCGCCGGGCAGGTGAACACTGAAGCTTTCTTT. Translating it yields CSGHSAGQVNTEAFF.

The chain combines TRBV12-3 or TRBV12-4 with TRBJ1-2; D is ambiguous. The CDR3 runs 13 residues. V gave up 3 bases and J gave up 3 bases, with 8 bases separating them. The CDR3 loop reads CASSLRRDYGYTF. In DNA form, the CDR3 reads TGTGCCAGCAGTTTGAGGAGAGACTATGGCTACACCTTC.

J is TRBJ2-7 and V is TRBV9; TRBD1 agrees at 9 bases. Germline lookup yields CDR1 SGDLS and CDR2 YYNGEE. V lost 4 bases to trimming and J lost 3 bases; unmatched junction nucleotides: 8. This CDR3 comprises 15 residues. The CDR3 DNA sequence: TGTGCCAGCAGCCCGGGGACAGGGACTTTCTACGAGCAGTACTTC. Amino acids: CASSPGTGTFYEQYF.

The chain combines TRBV7-2 with TRBJ2-5; 16 bases are a match to TRBD2. V dropped 4 bases and J dropped 5; count of bases not matched to a gene: 7. The CDR3 has 17 residues. CDR1 is SGHTA, CDR2 FQGNSA, per germline. The CDR3 nucleotides are TGTGCCAGCAGCTCCCATGGGACTAGCGGGGGGGGTGAGACCCAGTACTTC. This translates into CASSSHGTSGGGETQYF.

J is TRBJ2-2 and V is TRBV7-7, with 7 nucleotides matching TRBD1. CDR1 and CDR2 (germline): SSHAT, FNYEAQ (reference sequence). This CDR3 comprises 16 residues. The CDR3 loop is CATQTGPAGDTGELFF. The CDR3 bases are TGTGCTACCCAGACAGGGCCGGCCGGGGACACCGGGGAGCTGTTTTTT.

J is TRBJ2-5 and V is TRBV24-1; perhaps TRBD2 as D (5 bases). Germline V CDR1 and CDR2: KGHDR, SFDVKD. The CDR3 covers 16 residues. Trimming left V 7 bases short and J 4 bases short, with 21 bases between. CDR3 DNA sequence: TGTGCCACCAGACCCGTGGTAGCGCACTGTGGAGAGACCCAGTACTTC. Its translation is CATRPVVAHCGETQYF.

The rearrangement links TRBV29-1 to TRBJ2-1, with D tentatively TRBD1 (6 bases). The length of the CDR3 is 16 residues. Trimming stripped 1 base from V and 7 bases from J, with 20 bases between. CDR1 is SQVTM, CDR2 ANQGSEA, per germline. The CDR3 here is CSVEARQGGPGNEQFF. CDR3 DNA sequence: TGCAGCGTTGAAGCGCGGCAAGGGGGACCTGGAAATGAGCAGTTCTTC.

The chain employs TRBV20-1 and TRBJ2-5, with 10 bases matching TRBD2. The CDR3 is made up of 13 amino acids. The V gene end was trimmed by 4 bases and the J gene end by 5 bases; junction bases not matched to a gene: 4. The germline gives CDR1 DFQATT, CDR2 SNEGSKA (reference sequence). The CDR3 nucleotides are TGCAGTGCTAACCTAGCGGGGGTGGAGACCCAGTACTTC. Its protein is CSANLAGVETQYF.

The chain employs TRBV30 and TRBJ1-5, with 7 positions matching TRBD1. J was trimmed by 8 bases and V by 1 base; bases with no gene match: 8. The CDR3 contains 14 residues. From germline, CDR1 is GTSNPN and CDR2 SVGIG (reference sequence). Here the CDR3 reads CAWSGGQFRKPQHF. CDR3 DNA sequence: TGTGCCTGGAGTGGGGGACAGTTTAGGAAGCCCCAGCATTTT.

This clonotype showed up just a few times. The junction shows a germline mismatch at one end, possibly a read error. The V gene is TRBV5-1, the J gene TRBJ1-2, with a weak D call TRBD1 (6 bases). CDR3 length: 13 residues. CDR1 and CDR2 (germline): SGHRS, YFSETQ. The CDR3 loop is CASSSTGNYGYTF. In DNA form, the CDR3 reads TGTGCCAGCAGTAGTACAGGGAACTATGGCTACACCTTC.

The chain combines TRBV12-3 or TRBV12-4 with TRBJ2-7; 9 bases agree with TRBD2. The CDR3 loop spans 17 amino acids. The ends lost 2 bases at V and 1 base at J; junction bases unmatched: 9. The CDR3 loop reads CASSLRRETSGSYEQYF. As DNA, the CDR3 is TGTGCCAGCAGTTTACGTCGAGAGACTAGCGGATCCTACGAGCAGTACTTC.

The chain employs TRBV12-3 or TRBV12-4 and TRBJ1-2; D not resolved. The CDR3 is 13 amino acids. With 3 bases removed from V and 8 bases from J, the gap between germline ends came to 13 bases. The DNA for the CDR3 is TGTGCCAGCAGTTTTCGGGAGGCTGGGGGCTACACCTTC. It is translated as CASSFREAGGYTF.

The V call is TRBV10-2, the J call TRBJ2-2; no firm D call. This CDR3 is 14 amino acids long. Per the germline V gene, CDR1 is WSHSY and CDR2 is SAAADI. Trimming took off 0 bases at V and 5 bases at J, with 7 bases between the two ends. This chain's CDR3 is CASSESIGTGELFF. DNA for the CDR3: TGCGCCAGCAGTGAGTCGATCGGGACCGGGGAGCTGTTTTTT.

CDR3 residues: CARTSGVGNTQYF. CDR3 DNA: TGTGCCAGAACTAGCGGGGTGGGCAATACGCAGTATTTT. The rearrangement joins TRBV11-2 to TRBJ2-3, with TRBD2 identical over 10 bases. The CDR3 contains 13 residues. The V gene end was trimmed by 9 bases and the J gene end by 7 bases; junction bases not matched to a gene: 7. CDR1 and CDR2 from the germline V gene are SGHAT and FQNNGV.

V gene TRBV18 combines with J gene TRBJ1-2; 8 bases map to TRBD1. Germline CDR1 reads KGHSH; CDR2 reads LQKENI. V gave up 4 bases and J gave up 3 bases; unmatched junction bases: 4. CDR3 length: 14 amino acids. The CDR3 DNA reads TGTGCCAGCTCACTGGGACAGGAGTACTATGGCTACACCTTC. Protein sequence: CASSLGQEYYGYTF.

The CDR3, as DNA: TGTGCCAGCAGTCCGCGGGGCTCGAGAGGCACAGATACGCAGTATTTT. This codes for CASSPRGSRGTDTQYF. This chain connects TRBV7-9 to TRBJ2-3; tentatively, D is TRBD2 (6 bases). Germline CDR1 and CDR2: SEHNR and FQNEAQ (reference sequence). This CDR3 is built from 16 residues. Trimming removed 6 bases at V and 1 base at J, with 17 bases between.

The chain joins TRBV4-3 to TRBJ2-7; TRBD1 agrees at 9 bases. Trimming took 4 bases from V and 4 from J; bases not matched to a gene: 5. The CDR3 has 14 amino acids. The germline V gene encodes CDR1 LGHNA and CDR2 YSLEER. CDR3 sequence reads: CASSPRTGAYEQYF. DNA of the CDR3: TGCGCCAGCAGCCCGAGGACAGGGGCTTACGAGCAGTACTTC.

This sequence joins TRBV20-1 and TRBJ2-1, with 12 bases matching TRBD2. V trimming: 4 bases; J trimming: 7 bases; junction bases outside the gene matches: 8. The germline V gene has CDR1 DFQATT and CDR2 SNEGSKA (reference sequence). The CDR3 loop spans 15 amino acids. As DNA, the CDR3 is TGCAGTGCTACCCCGGGGACTAGCGGGTGGAATGAGCAGTTCTTC. Translating it yields CSATPGTSGWNEQFF.

The chain is built from TRBV10-3 and TRBJ2-4; the D gene is possibly TRBD2 (5 bases). This CDR3 has 16 residues. Germline CDR1 reads ENHRY; CDR2 reads SYGVKD. V lost 4 bases to trimming and J lost 3 bases, with 16 bases between them. The CDR3 loop is CAISGGSEGGKNIQYF. Written as DNA, the CDR3 is TGTGCCATCAGTGGGGGAAGTGAGGGTGGCAAAAACATTCAGTACTTC.

This rearrangement joins TRBV7-2 to TRBJ1-1; D remains unclear. V gave up 5 bases and J gave up 0 bases, with 10 bases separating them. The CDR3 runs 14 residues. CDR1 and CDR2 from the germline V gene are SGHTA and FQGNSA. This chain's CDR3 is CASSMDGMNTEAFF. CDR3 nucleotide sequence: TGTGCCAGCAGCATGGACGGGATGAACACTGAAGCTTTCTTT.

The V gene is TRBV25-1, the J gene TRBJ2-3; D remains unclear. The germline V and J ends were trimmed by 8 bases and 2 bases, with 11 bases remaining between them. The CDR3 covers 13 residues. The germline V gene encodes CDR1 MGHDK and CDR2 SYGVNS. CDR3 sequence: CASLTDFTDTQYF. CDR3 coding DNA: TGTGCCAGCCTGACCGACTTCACAGATACGCAGTATTTT. Complete variable domain (other parts from reference TRBV25-1 and TRBJ2-3): EADIYQTPRYLVIGTGKKITLECSQTMGHDKMYWYQQDPGMELHLIHYSYGVNSTEKGDLSSESTVSRIRTEHFPLTLESARPSHTSQYLCASLTDFTDTQYFGPGTRLTVL.

This sequence joins TRBV10-3 and TRBJ2-3; no firm D call. CDR1 and CDR2 from the germline V gene are ENHRY and SYGVKD. Trimming took 6 bases from V and 2 from J, leaving 15 bases between them. The CDR3 is made up of 15 amino acids. The chain's CDR3 is CAIRPRAYSTDTQYF. The DNA for the CDR3 is TGTGCCATCAGACCCCGGGCCTACTCCACAGATACGCAGTATTTT.

V gene TRBV20-1 combines with J gene TRBJ2-1; 8 bases align to TRBD2. Germline V CDR1 and CDR2: DFQATT, SNEGSKA (reference sequence). V trimming: 7 bases; J trimming: 8 bases; junction bases outside the gene matches: 13. The CDR3 is made up of 14 amino acids. CDR3 sequence reads: CSGLLGTRHDEQFF. CDR3 DNA: TGCAGTGGGTTGTTGGGGACTAGGCATGATGAGCAGTTCTTC.